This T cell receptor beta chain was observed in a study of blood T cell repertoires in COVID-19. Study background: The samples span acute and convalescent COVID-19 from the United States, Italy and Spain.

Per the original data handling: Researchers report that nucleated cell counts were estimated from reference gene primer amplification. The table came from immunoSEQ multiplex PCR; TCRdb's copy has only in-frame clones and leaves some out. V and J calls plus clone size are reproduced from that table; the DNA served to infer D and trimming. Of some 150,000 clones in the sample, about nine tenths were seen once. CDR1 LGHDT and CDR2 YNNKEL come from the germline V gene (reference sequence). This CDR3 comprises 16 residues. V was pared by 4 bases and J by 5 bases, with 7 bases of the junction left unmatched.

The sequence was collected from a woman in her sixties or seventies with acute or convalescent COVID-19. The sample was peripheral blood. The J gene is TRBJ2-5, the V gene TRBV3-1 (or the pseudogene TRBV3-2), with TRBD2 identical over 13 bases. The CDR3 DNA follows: TGTGCCAGCAGCCCCCGGACTAGCGGGGGCAGGGAGACCCAGTACTTC. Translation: CASSPRTSGGRETQYF.